This TCR beta chain was sequenced for a study of cytomegalovirus exposure and HLA in healthy donors. Amplification used 60 Vbeta primers and 13 Jbeta primers. Generated by immunoSEQ multiplex PCR, the TCRdb table keeps only in-frame clones and is missing some. The sample lists about 160,000 clones, about four fifths occurring once. The receptor was isolated from a male donor in good health and CMV-seronegative. The sample taken for sequencing was PBMCs.

CDR3 sequence reads: CASSFSGGGTYEQYF. DNA for the CDR3: TGTGCCAGCAGCTTTAGTGGGGGGGGAACCTACGAGCAGTACTTC. This rearrangement joins TRBV13 to TRBJ2-7; 7 nucleotides agree with TRBD2. Germline V gene sequence: CDR1 PRHDT, CDR2 FYEKMQ (reference sequence). CDR3 size: 15 residues. The V segment lost 3 bases and the J segment 2 bases; nucleotides outside the gene matches: 7.